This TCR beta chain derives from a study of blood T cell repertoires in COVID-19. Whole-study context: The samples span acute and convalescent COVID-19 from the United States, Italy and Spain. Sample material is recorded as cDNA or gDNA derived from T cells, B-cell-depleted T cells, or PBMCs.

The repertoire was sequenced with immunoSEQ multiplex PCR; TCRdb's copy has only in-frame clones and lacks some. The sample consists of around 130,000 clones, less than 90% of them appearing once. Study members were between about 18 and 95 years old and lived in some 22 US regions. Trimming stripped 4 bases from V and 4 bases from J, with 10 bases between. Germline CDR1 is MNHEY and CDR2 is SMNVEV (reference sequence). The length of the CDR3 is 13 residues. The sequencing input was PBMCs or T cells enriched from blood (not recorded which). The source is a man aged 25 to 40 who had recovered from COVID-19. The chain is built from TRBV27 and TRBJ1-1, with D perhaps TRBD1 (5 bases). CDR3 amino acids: CASSSRGATEAFF. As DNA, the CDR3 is TGTGCCAGCAGTTCACGCGGGGCCACTGAAGCTTTCTTT.